These 30 T cell receptor beta chains share one sample of origin, sequenced in a study of blood T cell repertoires in COVID-19. The table came from immunoSEQ multiplex PCR; TCRdb's copy has only in-frame clones and leaves some out. The sample shows 310,000 or so clones, 87% of them seen only once. Specimen: peripheral blood. The receptors were gathered from a woman aged 45-65 years who had recovered from COVID-19.

This sequence joins TRBV7-3 and TRBJ2-2; 8 positions agree with TRBD1. V trimming: 5 bases; J trimming: 5 bases; junction bases outside the gene matches: 1. Looked up from germline, CDR1 is SGHTA and CDR2 is FQGTGA. The CDR3 runs 13 residues. The CDR3 DNA reads as TGTGCCAGCAGCCGGACAGGGACCGGGGAGCTGTTTTTT. Encoded protein: CASSRTGTGELFF.

The J gene is TRBJ1-1, the V gene TRBV28; TRBD1 matches 7 bases. V was clipped by 2 bases and J by 6 bases; unmatched bases: 0. The CDR3 consists of 12 residues. The germline CDR1 and CDR2 sequences are MDHEN and SYDVKM. CDR3 region: CASSLQGAEAFF. The CDR3, as DNA: TGTGCCAGCAGTTTACAGGGGGCTGAAGCTTTCTTT.

The chain recombines TRBV2 with TRBJ1-6; 7 bases map to TRBD1. The CDR3 is 13 residues long. Germline V gives CDR1 SNHLY, CDR2 FYNNEI. The V segment lost 8 bases and the J segment 10 bases; nucleotides outside the gene matches: 8. CDR3 sequence reads: CASCTRGDSPLHF. CDR3 nucleotides: TGTGCCAGCTGCACCAGGGGGGACTCACCCCTCCACTTT.

This chain's CDR3 is CASSQRGHLSTDSNQPQHF. DNA of the CDR3: TGTGCCAGCAGCCAACGGGGACACCTTTCGACGGATAGCAATCAGCCCCAGCATTTT. The chain carries TRBV14 and TRBJ1-5; possibly TRBD1 for D (6 bases). Looked up from germline, CDR1 is SGHDN and CDR2 is FVKESK. CDR3 length equals 19 residues. V was pared by 2 bases and J by 0 bases, with 20 bases between.

The rearrangement links TRBV20-1 to TRBJ1-2, with TRBD1 as a possible D gene (5 bases). The CDR3 consists of 14 residues. The V end lost 3 bases, the J end lost 8 bases, and 19 bases lay between the germline ends. Germline CDR1 DFQATT, CDR2 SNEGSKA (reference sequence). The CDR3 loop is CSASTPGRAGGYTF. CDR3 in DNA: TGCAGTGCTAGTACCCCAGGGAGGGCGGGAGGCTACACCTTC.

This chain joins TRBV7-2 and TRBJ2-1; possible D gene TRBD2, 6 bases. V was cut by 4 bases and J by 8 bases, with 18 bases left in between. The CDR3 consists of 15 residues. Per germline, CDR1 SGHTA and CDR2 FQGNSA. CDR3 protein: CASSSWRSGGYEQFF. The DNA for the CDR3 is TGTGCCAGCAGCTCTTGGAGGAGCGGAGGGTATGAGCAGTTCTTC.

The rearrangement joins TRBV2 to TRBJ1-2, with 7 positions matching TRBD1. Germline V CDR1 and CDR2: SNHLY, FYNNEI. Germline trimming cut 7 bases from V and 6 bases from J; bases unmatched to any gene: 8. The CDR3 extends over 13 amino acids. In DNA, the CDR3 is TGTGCCAGCACCGCGAGGGGGCAGAATGGCTACACCTTC. Translation: CASTARGQNGYTF.

The chain recombines TRBV6-2 or TRBV6-3 with TRBJ2-7; 7 bases agree with TRBD1. Germline V gene sequence: CDR1 MNHEY, CDR2 SVGEGT. The CDR3 contains 14 residues. Losses at the gene ends were 1 base for V and 2 bases for J; bases not matched to a gene: 2. As DNA, the CDR3 is TGTGCCAGCAGTTACTGGGGACAGACCTACGAGCAGTACTTC. This translates into CASSYWGQTYEQYF.

This clone was seen only once. The chain is built from TRBV30 and TRBJ2-7, with 8 positions matching TRBD1. V lost 5 bases, J lost 3 bases, and 0 bases stayed unmatched. The CDR3 spans 11 residues. CDR1 and CDR2 from the germline V gene are GTSNPN and SVGIG (reference sequence). CDR3 nucleotides: TGTGCCTGGGACAGGGGCTACGAGCAGTACTTC. Translation: CAWDRGYEQYF.

The sample holds one count of this clone. The chain recombines TRBV2 with TRBJ1-6; the match to TRBD1 covers 11 bases. V dropped 8 bases and J dropped 9; count of bases not matched to a gene: 6. The CDR3 is 14 residues long. Germline V gives CDR1 SNHLY, CDR2 FYNNEI. CDR3 nucleotides: TGTGCCAGCTCCCTGGGACAGGGGGTTTCACCCCTCCACTTT. This codes for CASSLGQGVSPLHF.

The V gene is TRBV28, the J gene TRBJ1-1; D possibly corresponds to TRBD1 (5 bases). Trimming removed 2 bases at V and 5 bases at J, with 15 bases between. Germline CDR1 and CDR2: MDHEN and SYDVKM. The CDR3 covers 15 residues. The CDR3 loop is CASSLPPAGGTEAFF. CDR3 nucleotides: TGTGCCAGCAGTTTACCCCCGGCCGGGGGGACTGAAGCTTTCTTT.

V usage is TRBV11-2 and J usage is TRBJ1-1; 9 positions agree with TRBD1. The CDR3 has 15 amino acids. Unmatched junction bases numbered 5, after V lost 5 bases and J lost 1 base. Germline V gene data show CDR1 as SGHAT and CDR2 as FQNNGV. Here the CDR3 DNA reads TGTGCCAGCAGCCCCCGACAGGGGGGGAACACTGAAGCTTTCTTT. Translating it yields CASSPRQGGNTEAFF. The full variable domain, with the rest looked up from reference TRBV11-2 and TRBJ1-1, is EAGVAQSPRYKIIEKRQSVAFWCNPISGHATLYWYQQILGQGPKLLIQFQNNGVVDDSQLPKDRFSAERLKGVDSTLKIQPAKLEDSAVYLCASSPRQGGNTEAFFGQGTRLTVV.

The V and J genes are TRBV7-3 and TRBJ1-1; D not certain. V dropped 2 bases and J dropped 0 bases, with 7 bases sitting between them. Germline CDR1 SGHTA, CDR2 FQGTGA. CDR3 size: 14 residues. The CDR3 loop is CASSLGRMNTEAFF. CDR3 in DNA: TGTGCCAGCAGCTTAGGCAGAATGAACACTGAAGCTTTCTTT.

The V and J genes are TRBV7-6 and TRBJ2-7; TRBD2 matches at 12 bases. The germline V gene encodes CDR1 SGHVS and CDR2 FNYEAQ. The CDR3 is 15 amino acids. The V gene end was trimmed by 1 base and the J gene end by 4 bases; junction bases not matched to a gene: 2. The CDR3 DNA sequence: TGTGCCAGCAGCTTAGTGGGGACTAGCGGGTACGAGCAGTACTTC. Protein: CASSLVGTSGYEQYF.

The V call is TRBV9, the J call TRBJ2-5, with a possible D match to TRBD1 (6 bases). CDR3 length equals 15 residues. Germline lookup yields CDR1 SGDLS and CDR2 YYNGEE. Trimming removed 3 bases from V and 0 bases from J, with 12 bases in between. The CDR3 nucleotides are TGTGCCAGCAGCGGCTCGGACAGCTACCAAGAGACCCAGTACTTC. The encoded protein is CASSGSDSYQETQYF.

The gene calls are TRBV30 and TRBJ1-6; possibly TRBD1 for D (5 bases). Germline V gene lookup returns CDR1 GTSNPN and CDR2 SVGIG (reference sequence). This CDR3 has 15 residues. V was shortened by 0 bases and J by 6 bases, with 12 bases between the two germline ends. The CDR3 sequence is CAWSVFSGGNSPLHF. CDR3 sequence (DNA): TGTGCCTGGAGTGTGTTTTCGGGGGGTAATTCACCCCTCCACTTT.

This clone was seen more than once but under ten times. The gene calls are TRBV5-4 and TRBJ1-5, with TRBD1 matching 10 bases. Losses at the gene ends were 8 bases for V and 5 bases for J; bases not matched to a gene: 10. The CDR3 sequence is 15 residues long. Germline CDR1 reads SGHNT; CDR2 reads YYREEE (reference sequence). The CDR3 spells CAREWGTGEDQPQHF. The CDR3 region has the DNA TGTGCCAGAGAATGGGGGACAGGGGAAGATCAGCCCCAGCATTTT. Complete variable domain (other parts from reference TRBV5-4 and TRBJ1-5): ETGVTQSPTHLIKTRGQQVTLRCSSQSGHNTVSWYQQALGQGPQFIFQYYREEENGRGNFPPRFSGLQFPNYSSELNVNALELDDSALYLCAREWGTGEDQPQHFGDGTRLSIL.

The chain joins TRBV9 to TRBJ2-3; D perhaps matches TRBD2 (5 bases). CDR3 size: 15 residues. CDR1 is SGDLS and CDR2 is YYNGEE in the germline V gene. V lost 4 bases, J lost 0 bases, and 12 bases lay in between. The CDR3 protein is CASSPEATSTDTQYF. The DNA of the CDR3 is TGTGCCAGCAGCCCGGAGGCCACTAGCACAGATACGCAGTATTTT.

V is TRBV4-3 and J is TRBJ1-4; D remains unclear. Trimming took off 0 bases at V and 5 bases at J, with 10 bases between the two ends. The CDR3 contains 15 residues. From germline, CDR1 is LGHNA and CDR2 YSLEER. CDR3 sequence (DNA): TGCGCCAGCAGCCAAGATGTCAGAATAAATGAAAAACTGTTTTTT. Amino acids: CASSQDVRINEKLFF.

The J gene is TRBJ2-6, the V gene TRBV27, with D possibly TRBD2 on 6 matching bases. Trimming pared 1 base from V and 4 bases from J, leaving 11 bases between. CDR1 MNHEY and CDR2 SMNVEV come from the germline V gene (reference sequence). This CDR3 comprises 16 residues. CDR3 region: CASSLLGGGGANVLTF. CDR3 bases: TGTGCCAGCAGTTTATTGGGGGGTGGCGGGGCCAACGTCCTGACTTTC.

The gene calls are TRBV28 and TRBJ1-2, with D tentatively TRBD1 (5 bases). The germline V gene encodes CDR1 MDHEN and CDR2 SYDVKM. The CDR3 is made up of 12 amino acids. V was pared by 11 bases and J by 2 bases, with 12 bases between. CDR3 coding DNA: TGTGCCGGGAATGGGGGGAACTATGGCTACACCTTC. As protein: CAGNGGNYGYTF.

V is TRBV6-8 and J is TRBJ1-3; no clear D gene. The V end was cut by 2 bases, the J end by 6 bases, with 11 bases between. The germline V gene encodes CDR1 MNHGY and CDR2 SAAAGT. The CDR3 loop spans 14 amino acids. The CDR3: CASSYPLLKNTIYF. The CDR3 DNA reads TGTGCCAGCAGTTACCCACTATTGAAAAACACCATATATTTT.

The V and J genes are TRBV27 and TRBJ2-5; TRBD2 is a possible D gene (5 bases). Per germline, CDR1 MNHEY and CDR2 SMNVEV (reference sequence). The CDR3 is 17 residues long. Trimming left V 2 bases short and J 2 bases short, with 18 bases between. In DNA, the CDR3 is TGTGCCAGCAGTTTAAACCCGGTAAGTTTAGCGCAAGAGACCCAGTACTTC. As protein: CASSLNPVSLAQETQYF.

CDR3 amino acids: CASSLTGGIDSPLHF. CDR3 sequence (DNA): TGTGCCAGCAGCCTCACAGGGGGTATCGATTCACCCCTCCACTTT. The chain has TRBV5-7 and TRBJ1-6; TRBD1 matches 8 bases. TRBV5-7 is noted as an ORF with a role that remains uncertain. This CDR3 spans 15 amino acids. V lost 4 bases to trimming and J lost 8 bases; unmatched junction nucleotides: 8.

This clone has a handful of counts. The gene calls are TRBV6-2 or TRBV6-3 and TRBJ1-1; 10 bases line up with TRBD1. The CDR3 runs 12 residues. From germline, CDR1 is MNHEY and CDR2 SVGEGT. V dropped 5 bases and J dropped 6; count of bases not matched to a gene: 0. CDR3: CASSGTGAEAFF. The DNA for the CDR3 is TGTGCCAGCAGTGGGACAGGGGCTGAAGCTTTCTTT.

The rearrangement joins TRBV2 to TRBJ1-5; 9 bases line up with TRBD1. This CDR3 comprises 16 residues. In germline, CDR1 is SNHLY, CDR2 FYNNEI. Trimming took 5 bases from V and 8 from J; bases not matched to a gene: 13. The CDR3 loop is CASSWTGAGLEKPQHF. The CDR3 bases are TGTGCCAGCAGTTGGACAGGGGCAGGGTTGGAGAAGCCCCAGCATTTT.

The chain recombines TRBV7-3 with TRBJ2-1; TRBD1 agrees at 8 bases. CDR3 length equals 13 residues. The V and J ends lost 3 bases and 6 bases, in that order; junction bases with no gene match: 1. The germline CDR1 and CDR2 sequences are SGHTA and FQGTGA. Written as DNA, the CDR3 is TGTGCCAGCAGCTTTACAGGGGGCAATGAGCAGTTCTTC. Its translation is CASSFTGGNEQFF. Drawing the rest from reference TRBV7-3 and TRBJ2-1, the complete variable domain is GAGVSQTPSNKVTEKGKYVELRCDPISGHTALYWYRQSLGQGPEFLIYFQGTGAADDSGLPNDRFFAVRPEGSVSTLKIQRTERGDSAVYLCASSFTGGNEQFFGPGTRLTVL.

The gene calls are TRBV6-1 and TRBJ2-7, with D possibly being TRBD1 (5 bases). The CDR3 has 14 amino acids. The V end lost 1 base, the J end lost 3 bases, and 10 bases lay between the germline ends. CDR1 and CDR2 (germline): MNHNS, SASEGT. The CDR3 bases are TGTGCCAGCAGTGAAGTGACAGTTCACTACGAGCAGTACTTC. It encodes CASSEVTVHYEQYF.

The V call is TRBV15, the J call TRBJ2-4, with 9 bases lining up with TRBD2. With 6 bases clipped from V and 8 bases from J, the junction kept 20 bases outside the gene matches. Germline CDR1 LNHNV, CDR2 YYDKDF (reference sequence). The CDR3 contains 18 residues. Written as DNA, the CDR3 is TGTGCCACCAGAGGGACGTTGACTAGCGGACCCCGCCGGGACATTCAGTACTTC. Amino acids: CATRGTLTSGPRRDIQYF.

V and J are TRBV6-2 or TRBV6-3 and TRBJ1-5; tentatively, D is TRBD1 (6 bases). V gave up 5 bases and J gave up 3 bases, with 11 bases separating them. CDR3 size: 14 residues. Germline V gene lookup returns CDR1 MNHEY and CDR2 SVGEGT. Here the CDR3 DNA reads TGTGCCAGCAGTAAACAGGGTACCAATCAGCCCCAGCATTTT. This sequence encodes CASSKQGTNQPQHF.